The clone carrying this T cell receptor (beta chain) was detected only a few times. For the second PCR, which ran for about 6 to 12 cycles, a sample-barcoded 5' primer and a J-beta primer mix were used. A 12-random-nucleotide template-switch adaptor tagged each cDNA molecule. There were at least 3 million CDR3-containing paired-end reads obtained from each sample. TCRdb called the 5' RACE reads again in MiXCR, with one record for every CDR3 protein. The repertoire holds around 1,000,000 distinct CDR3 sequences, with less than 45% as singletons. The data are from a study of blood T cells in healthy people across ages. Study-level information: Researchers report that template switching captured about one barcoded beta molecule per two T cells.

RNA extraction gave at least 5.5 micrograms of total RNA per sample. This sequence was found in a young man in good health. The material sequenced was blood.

The CDR3 DNA is TGTGCCAGCAGCTTCCCAAGGGAGGCTATCTACGAGCAGTACTTC. It translates to CASSFPREAIYEQYF. The chain is built from TRBV7-9 and TRBJ2-7; D is possibly TRBD2 (6 bases). Germline lookup yields CDR1 SEHNR and CDR2 FQNEAQ (reference sequence). V was cut by 3 bases and J by 3 bases, with 15 bases left in between. The CDR3 is 15 residues long.